In this sample, the clone carrying this T cell receptor (beta chain) turned up once. The target antigen is unknown. The data stem from a study of cytomegalovirus exposure and HLA in healthy donors. Study conclusions and caveats: Some highly shared sequence variants likely arose as a pipeline artifact.

This CDR3 has 15 amino acids. V shed 0 bases and J shed 2 bases, with 11 bases lying between them. Germline assignment: CDR1 LGHNA and CDR2 YSLEER. It was with 60 Vbeta and 13 Jbeta primers that the PCR ran. The method was immunoSEQ multiplex PCR; TCRdb's version includes in-frame clones alone and lacks a portion of them. The sample lists approximately 150,000 clones; 80% were seen once. The receptor's source is a woman between 45 and 65 years old in good health and CMV-seronegative. The sample taken for sequencing was PBMCs. The chain employs TRBV4-3 and TRBJ2-7; perhaps TRBD2 as D (6 bases). The CDR3 DNA reads TGCGCCAGCAGCCAAGAAACTAGCTACCCCTACGAGCAGTACTTC. Its protein product is CASSQETSYPYEQYF.